A few counts support the clone carrying this T cell receptor beta chain. Stimulators, some 200,000 irradiated and violet-dye-labeled cells, were plated with some 200,000 CFSE-labeled responder cells. This sample stems from a study of graft-versus-host responses after intestinal transplantation. Produced via immunoSEQ multiplex PCR; TCRdb's table is partial and in-frame only. The sample holds 20,000 to 25,000 clones; roughly 30% are singletons and the top ten take 9.2%. General study results and limits: In patients with graft-donor T cell macrochimerism, allograft graft-versus-host to host-versus-graft clonal ratios were high.

The CDR3 is 15 residues long. V lost 8 bases, J lost 2 bases, and 11 bases stayed unmatched. The germline gives CDR1 MNHEY, CDR2 SVGAGI. The sequencing here drew on alloreactive CD8+ T cells from a mixed lymphocyte reaction culture, taken before intestinal transplant. Subset: CFSE-low proliferating T cells sorted from roughly six-day pre-transplant mixed lymphocyte reaction (GvH or HvG direction). The TCR was taken from a human patient who received an intestinal transplant. The V and J genes are TRBV6-5 and TRBJ2-5, with TRBD2 matching 7 bases. As DNA, the CDR3 is TGTGCCAGCTCACCCGACGGGGGGTTTCAAGAGACCCAGTACTTC. It specifies CASSPDGGFQETQYF.